This T cell receptor beta chain was identified during a study of T cell clonality in common variable immunodeficiency. Whole-study results and caveats: Fewer deletions and N-nucleotide insertions were reportedly seen in common variable immunodeficiency TCR beta sequences.

Sequencing used immunoSEQ multiplex PCR; TCRdb keeps in-frame clones, though not all of them. The repertoire shows about 32,000 clones, none seen only once; the top ten take approximately 5.4%. A remark on this clone: The antigen is undetermined. The read is 3 residues too short to cover the CDR3 end, so that end is filled in from the germline J gene.

This CDR3 comprises 12 residues. The junction had 3 bases not matched to a gene; V was cut back by 5 bases and J by 5 bases. In germline, CDR1 is SGHTA, CDR2 FQGNSA. This clonotype was sampled from a human donor with common variable immunodeficiency. The specimen sequenced was peripheral blood mononuclear cells. J is TRBJ2-7 and V is TRBV7-2, with 7 bases fitting TRBD1. Here the CDR3 reads CASSLGQDEQYF. The covered CDR3 bases are TGTGCCAGCAGCCTCGGACAGGACGAG.